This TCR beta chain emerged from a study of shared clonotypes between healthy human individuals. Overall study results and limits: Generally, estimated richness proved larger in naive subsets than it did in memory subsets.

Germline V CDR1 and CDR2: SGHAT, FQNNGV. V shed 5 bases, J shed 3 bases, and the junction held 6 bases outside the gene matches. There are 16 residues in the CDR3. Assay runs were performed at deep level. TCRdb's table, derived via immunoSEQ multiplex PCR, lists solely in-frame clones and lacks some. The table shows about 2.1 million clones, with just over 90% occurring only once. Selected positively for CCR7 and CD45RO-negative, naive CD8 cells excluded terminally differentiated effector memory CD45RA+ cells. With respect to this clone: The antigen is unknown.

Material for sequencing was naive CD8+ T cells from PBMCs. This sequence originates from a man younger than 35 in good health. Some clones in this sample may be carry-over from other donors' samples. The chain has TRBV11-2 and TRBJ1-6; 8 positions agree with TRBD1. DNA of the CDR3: TGTGCCAGCAGCCTCGACAGGGGCATCTATAATTCACCCCTCCACTTT. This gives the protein CASSLDRGIYNSPLHF.